Each of the 31 T cell receptor beta chains below was sequenced from the same sample in a study of T cells in Graves' hyperthyroidism and ophthalmopathy. RNA transcripts served as the template for amplifying TCR beta CDR3 regions. First-round RT-PCR of the TCR CDR3 relied on the HTBI primer set. Via MiXCR, TCRdb re-called the multiplex PCR reads, giving one row per CDR3 protein. The table includes roughly 520,000 distinct CDR3 sequences, roughly a quarter detected once. The specimen was blood. The receptors stem from a woman under 40 with Graves' ophthalmopathy.

This clonotype was seen many times. V usage is TRBV24-1 and J usage is TRBJ2-2; the D is unclear. V dropped 9 bases and J dropped 1 base, with 2 bases sitting between them. The germline CDR1 and CDR2 sequences are KGHDR and SFDVKD. This CDR3 contains 11 residues. CDR3 nucleotide sequence: TGTGCCACCGAGAACACCGGGGAGCTGTTTTTT. This codes for CATENTGELFF.

V gene TRBV27 combines with J gene TRBJ2-7; the D call may be TRBD1 or TRBD2 (6 bases each). This CDR3 has 14 amino acids. Germline V gives CDR1 MNHEY, CDR2 SMNVEV (reference sequence). The ends were cut back, 2 bases at V and 6 bases at J, with 14 bases in the middle. The CDR3: CASSLRGVGLEQYF. The CDR3 DNA follows: TGTGCCAGCAGTTTAAGGGGGGTGGGACTCGAGCAGTACTTC.

This clonotype occurred a few times. The genes are TRBV28 and TRBJ1-2, with a weak D call TRBD1 (5 bases). V lost 1 base, J lost 4 bases, and 13 bases lay in between. From germline, CDR1 is MDHEN and CDR2 SYDVKM. The CDR3 is made up of 15 amino acids. The CDR3: CASSLSPPDSYGYTF. CDR3 coding DNA: TGTGCCAGCAGTTTATCCCCCCCCGACAGCTATGGCTACACCTTC.

The genes are TRBV6-5 and TRBJ1-2; D is perhaps TRBD1 (6 bases). V lost 2 bases and J lost 4, with 11 bases in between. CDR1 MNHEY and CDR2 SVGAGI come from the germline V gene. The CDR3 runs to 14 residues. The CDR3 loop is CASSYLDRSYGYTF. As DNA, the CDR3 is TGTGCCAGCAGTTACCTCGACAGGTCCTATGGCTACACCTTC.

This clonotype was counted at least ten times. The chain has TRBV12-3 or TRBV12-4 and TRBJ1-2, with D hard to call. Trimming removed 7 bases from V and 6 bases from J, with 15 bases in between. This CDR3 contains 13 residues. CDR3 nucleotide sequence: TGTGCCAGCACCTGGAGGGAGGCCCATGGCTACACCTTC. It is translated as CASTWREAHGYTF.

The chain is built from TRBV6-2 or TRBV6-3 and TRBJ2-2, with no clear D. V was shortened by 2 bases and J by 0 bases, with 10 bases between the two germline ends. CDR1 MNHEY and CDR2 SVGEGT come from the germline V gene. This CDR3 is 16 amino acids long. The CDR3 here is CASSYDATSNTGELFF. CDR3 nucleotides: TGTGCCAGCAGTTACGATGCTACCTCGAACACCGGGGAGCTGTTTTTT.

The chain links TRBV29-1 to TRBJ2-7; TRBD1 matches at 10 bases. The CDR3 consists of 11 residues. Germline CDR1 and CDR2: SQVTM and ANQGSEA. V lost 5 bases to trimming and J lost 6 bases; unmatched junction nucleotides: 1. The CDR3 DNA is TGCAGCGTTCGGACAGGGGGCGAGCAGTACTTC. It encodes CSVRTGGEQYF.

Ten or more counts support this clonotype. The chain is built from TRBV18 and TRBJ1-5; the match to TRBD1 covers 8 bases. In germline, CDR1 is KGHSH, CDR2 LQKENI. V was pared by 4 bases and J by 5 bases, with 7 bases of the junction left unmatched. The CDR3 contains 15 residues. CDR3 sequence reads: CASSQTTGADQPQHF. The CDR3 nucleotides read TGTGCCAGCTCACAAACGACAGGGGCGGATCAGCCCCAGCATTTT.

This clonotype was observed at least ten times. This chain links TRBV30 with TRBJ2-2; perhaps TRBD2 as D (5 bases). The V end was cut by 1 base, the J end by 7 bases, with 10 bases between. Per germline, CDR1 GTSNPN and CDR2 SVGIG (reference sequence). The CDR3 length is 13 residues. Here the CDR3 reads CAWSGEGFGELFF. CDR3 nucleotides: TGTGCCTGGAGTGGCGAGGGATTCGGGGAGCTGTTTTTT.

This clonotype was counted at least ten times. V is TRBV7-3 and J is TRBJ1-1, with unresolved D. Germline CDR1 reads SGHTA; CDR2 reads FQGTGA. This CDR3 is 15 amino acids long. Trimming cost V 5 bases and J 4 bases, with 17 bases left between them. In DNA, the CDR3 is TGTGCCAGCAGCCCTGATACAGAGGTCGGCACTGAAGCTTTCTTT. As protein: CASSPDTEVGTEAFF.

In its sample, this clonotype was seen many times. This rearrangement joins TRBV5-1 to TRBJ1-1; no firm D call. V was trimmed by 5 bases and J by 0 bases, leaving 11 bases between them. The CDR3 contains 14 residues. Germline V gives CDR1 SGHRS, CDR2 YFSETQ. In nucleotides, the CDR3 is TGCGCCAGCAGATTCGGACCCATGAACACTGAAGCTTTCTTT. The encoded protein is CASRFGPMNTEAFF. Combining the CDR3 with reference TRBV5-1 and TRBJ1-1 gives the whole variable domain KAGVTQTPRYLIKTRGQQVTLSCSPISGHRSVSWYQQTPGQGLQFLFEYFSETQRNKGNFPGRFSGRQFSNSRSEMNVSTLELGDSALYLCASRFGPMNTEAFFGQGTRLTVV.

This clonotype was counted at least ten times. The V call is TRBV24-1, the J call TRBJ1-5; D not resolved. V shed 12 bases and J shed 3 bases, with 11 bases lying between them. Germline values: CDR1 KGHDR, CDR2 SFDVKD. There are 12 residues in the CDR3. Written as DNA, the CDR3 is TGTGCCGCCGGGTCCACCAATCAGCCCCAGCATTTT. This codes for CAAGSTNQPQHF.

A few counts support this clonotype. The chain recombines TRBV11-1 with TRBJ2-7; TRBD1 agrees at 9 bases. Trimming removed 4 bases from V and 5 bases from J; junction bases left unmatched: 0. CDR1 and CDR2 (germline): SGHAT, FQDESV (reference sequence). There are 12 residues in the CDR3. CDR3 region: CASSWTGDEQYF. CDR3 in DNA: TGTGCCAGCAGCTGGACAGGGGACGAGCAGTACTTC.

In this sample, this clonotype turned up many times. The rearrangement joins TRBV27 to TRBJ1-2, with D perhaps TRBD1 (5 bases). CDR1 and CDR2 from the germline V gene are MNHEY and SMNVEV (reference sequence). Trimming left V 8 bases short and J 4 bases short, with 14 bases between. CDR3 length: 13 amino acids. This CDR3 is CASGSQERYGYTF. CDR3 nucleotides: TGTGCCAGCGGGTCACAGGAGCGCTATGGCTACACCTTC.

There are many counts of this clonotype. The rearrangement joins TRBV20-1 to TRBJ2-7; 8 bases match TRBD2. CDR1 DFQATT and CDR2 SNEGSKA come from the germline V gene (reference sequence). The CDR3 length is 14 residues. The V segment lost 4 bases and the J segment 2 bases; nucleotides outside the gene matches: 7. CDR3: CSAMTLAGTYEQYF. The CDR3 region has the DNA TGCAGTGCTATGACCTTAGCGGGAACCTACGAGCAGTACTTC.

The chain joins TRBV4-3 to TRBJ2-6, with D possibly TRBD2 on 5 matching bases. This CDR3 region has 17 residues. Trimming took 1 base from V and 0 from J, leaving 10 bases between them. Germline V gives CDR1 LGHNA, CDR2 YSLEER. The CDR3 coding sequence is TGCGCCAGCAGCCAAGTTGACGGGAACTCTGGGGCCAACGTCCTGACTTTC. This gives the protein CASSQVDGNSGANVLTF.

A few counts support this clonotype. This chain links TRBV28 with TRBJ2-7; 7 bases are shared with TRBD1. The trim removed 5 bases at V and 6 bases at J, leaving 13 bases unmatched. CDR3 size: 15 residues. The germline CDR1 and CDR2 sequences are MDHEN and SYDVKM. CDR3 sequence reads: CASSPLQGPGAEQYF. DNA of the CDR3: TGTGCCAGCAGTCCACTACAGGGGCCAGGGGCCGAGCAGTACTTC. The full variable domain, rest sourced from reference TRBV28 and TRBJ2-7, is DVKVTQSSRYLVKRTGEKVFLECVQDMDHENMFWYRQDPGLGLRLIYFSYDVKMKEKGDIPEGYSVSREKKERFSLILESASTNQTSMYLCASSPLQGPGAEQYFGPGTRLTVT.

This clonotype was seen at least ten times. The chain joins TRBV29-1 to TRBJ2-5, with 8 positions matching TRBD2. Germline V gene lookup returns CDR1 SQVTM and CDR2 ANQGSEA. There are 11 residues in the CDR3. CDR3 in DNA: TGCACCGGGGGGGCGGAGGAGACCCAGTACTTC. It specifies CTGGAEETQYF.

This clonotype was recorded at least ten times. In DNA, the CDR3 is TGTGCCTGGAGTCCAACGGGACAAGTCTATGGCTACACCTTC. Translation gives CAWSPTGQVYGYTF. This rearrangement joins TRBV30 to TRBJ1-2; D might be TRBD1 (6 bases). CDR3 size: 14 residues. Germline V gene lookup returns CDR1 GTSNPN and CDR2 SVGIG (reference sequence). V was shortened by 2 bases and J by 4 bases, with 14 bases between the two germline ends.

This clonotype has a count of ten or more. J is TRBJ1-5 and V is TRBV6-2 or TRBV6-3; 9 nucleotides match TRBD1. The CDR3 runs 14 residues. V shed 5 bases, J shed 11 bases, and the junction held 10 bases outside the gene matches. Germline V gives CDR1 MNHEY, CDR2 SVGEGT. CDR3 nucleotide sequence: TGTGCCAGCAGTACCGGGACAGGGCGTGGGGCCCAGCATTTT. This translates into CASSTGTGRGAQHF.

The table lists this clonotype with many counts. The chain employs TRBV3-1 and TRBJ1-1; D gene unclear. The ends were cut back, 1 base at V and 5 bases at J, with 8 bases in the middle. There are 13 residues in the CDR3. CDR1 LGHDT and CDR2 YNNKEL come from the germline V gene (reference sequence). The CDR3 region has the DNA TGTGCCAGCAGCCAAGGGGGTGGAACTGAAGCTTTCTTT. Its protein product is CASSQGGGTEAFF.

This chain uses TRBV12-3 or TRBV12-4 with TRBJ2-7, with a weak D call TRBD1 (6 bases). The CDR3 is 14 amino acids. The V end lost 6 bases, the J end lost 0 bases, and 12 bases lay between the germline ends. CDR3 in DNA: TGTGCCAGCAGAGCTCCGGGACACTCCTACGAGCAGTACTTC. It specifies CASRAPGHSYEQYF.

J is TRBJ1-6 and V is TRBV2; D is uncertain. V lost 3 bases to trimming and J lost 5 bases, with 8 bases between them. The CDR3 has 14 residues. CDR1 is SNHLY and CDR2 is FYNNEI in the germline V gene. The CDR3 region is CASSEFGDNSPLHF. DNA for the CDR3: TGTGCCAGCAGTGAGTTCGGTGATAATTCACCCCTCCACTTT.

This clonotype was seen at least ten times. The chain is built from TRBV28 and TRBJ1-1; TRBD1 agrees at 7 bases. This CDR3 region has 17 residues. V was clipped by 4 bases and J by 5 bases; unmatched bases: 16. Germline V gives CDR1 MDHEN, CDR2 SYDVKM. The CDR3 bases are TGTGCCAGCAGTTACGGGACAGTAGCGACAGGAGGTACTGAAGCTTTCTTT. Protein product: CASSYGTVATGGTEAFF.

V gene TRBV6-1 combines with J gene TRBJ1-1; the D gene is possibly TRBD1 (6 bases). The germline V gene has CDR1 MNHNS and CDR2 SASEGT. Trimming cost V 5 bases and J 3 bases, with 16 bases left between them. CDR3 length: 15 amino acids. Here the CDR3 reads CASSPKPQGYTEAFF. Written as DNA, the CDR3 is TGTGCCAGCAGTCCAAAACCTCAGGGGTACACTGAAGCTTTCTTT.

This clonotype was detected only a few times. The genes are TRBV14 and TRBJ1-2; D might be TRBD1 (5 bases). Per the germline V gene, CDR1 is SGHDN and CDR2 is FVKESK. Trimming removed 1 base from V and 6 bases from J, with 15 bases in between. The length of the CDR3 is 15 residues. The CDR3 DNA follows: TGTGCCAGCAGCCAAGTGTCCGGCAGGGTCAATGGCTACACCTTC. Encoded protein: CASSQVSGRVNGYTF.

This clonotype was detected only a few times. The rearrangement uses TRBV5-1 and TRBJ1-2; TRBD1 might be the D (5 bases). Germline V gene sequence: CDR1 SGHRS, CDR2 YFSETQ. V lost 3 bases and J 3 bases, leaving 12 bases between the germline ends. The CDR3 runs 14 residues. The CDR3 DNA reads TGCGCCAGCAGCTGGGGGTCACCAGACTATGGCTACACCTTC. Translated: CASSWGSPDYGYTF.

This clonotype occurred a few times. CDR3 nucleotides: TGTGCCAGCAGCCCCGCATCTCCCGAAGAGACCCAGTACTTC. Encoded protein: CASSPASPEETQYF. V gene TRBV13 combines with J gene TRBJ2-5, with D unclear. The V end lost 5 bases, the J end lost 3 bases, and 13 bases lay between the germline ends. CDR3 length: 14 residues. Germline V lookup: CDR1 PRHDT, CDR2 FYEKMQ (reference sequence).

This clonotype was seen ten or more times. This chain connects TRBV4-2 to TRBJ1-1, with D tentatively TRBD1 (5 bases). Germline V gene lookup returns CDR1 LGHNA and CDR2 YNFKEQ. The V end was cut by 6 bases, the J end by 5 bases, with 10 bases between. This CDR3 has 12 amino acids. CDR3 sequence: CASRDTFTEAFF. The CDR3 nucleotides read TGTGCCAGCAGGGACACGTTTACTGAAGCTTTCTTT.

The rearrangement links TRBV11-2 to TRBJ1-2; D unclear. Germline loops: CDR1 SGHAT, CDR2 FQNNGV. The CDR3 has 15 amino acids. Trimming removed 5 bases at V and 0 bases at J, with 13 bases between. The CDR3 loop reads CASSHWSLANYGYTF. CDR3 bases: TGTGCCAGCAGCCATTGGTCGCTAGCTAACTATGGCTACACCTTC.

The J gene is TRBJ2-7, the V gene TRBV27; TRBD1 agrees at 7 bases. J gave up 4 bases and V 6 bases, and 12 bases lay outside the gene matches. Germline V lookup: CDR1 MNHEY, CDR2 SMNVEV (reference sequence). This CDR3 is 15 amino acids long. In nucleotides, the CDR3 is TGTGCCAGCAGCAACAGGGGACAGACCCCTTACGAGCAGTACTTC. Translated: CASSNRGQTPYEQYF.